The following is a TCR beta chain sequence with its context. Study members were between 18 and 89 years old and lived in over 20 US regions. Donors were grouped by their self-reported clinical history. The data were taken from a study of blood T cell repertoires in COVID-19. Study-level information: From T cells, B-cell-depleted T cells, or PBMCs came the material, which was cDNA or gDNA.

Original data processing: It was from reference gene primer amplification that nucleated cell counts were estimated. Profiling relied on immunoSEQ multiplex PCR, and the TCRdb table lists in-frame clones only, not all of them. D and trimming were read from the DNA, whereas the V and J calls and clone size are those reported in that table. Of around 200,000 clones listed, around 82% are singletons. Germline lookup yields CDR1 KGHSH and CDR2 LQKENI. CDR3 size: 16 residues. V lost 6 bases and J lost 0, with 15 bases in between. This TCR came from a middle-aged woman with acute COVID-19. This chain links TRBV18 with TRBJ1-3; D gene ambiguous. Sequenced material: PBMCs or T cells enriched from blood (not recorded which). The CDR3 is CASSANAVLSGNTIYF. In DNA form, the CDR3 reads TGTGCCAGCTCCGCTAATGCGGTCCTCTCTGGAAACACCATATATTTT.